There are many counts of the clone carrying this T cell receptor (beta chain). This sample's time point: healthy volunteer bleed at 2 weeks. From whole blood left unfractionated, total RNA was extracted. The sample comes from a study of human T cells and chemical hapten exposure. The wider study: Small pooled library volume differences chiefly drove per-sample TCR yield variation.

V was clipped by 6 bases and J by 4 bases, with 18 bases between them. From germline, CDR1 is LGHDT and CDR2 YNNKEL (reference sequence). This CDR3 is 15 amino acids long. One entry per CDR3 protein, called by TCRdb with MiXCR from the RACE reads. The sample consists of more than 70,000 distinct CDR3 sequences, roughly 8% of them appearing once. The sample consisted of whole blood. The chain links TRBV3-1 to TRBJ1-2; no firm D call. The source of this sequence is a female donor in good health. Some clones in this sample may be carry-over from other donors' samples. In nucleotides, the CDR3 is TGTGCCAGCAGTCGGAAAACACTCAATTCCTATGGCTACACCTTC. Protein: CASSRKTLNSYGYTF.